Listed below are T cell receptor beta chains from one sample, sequenced in a study of identical twins. TCRdb re-called the 5' RACE reads through MiXCR, storing one row per CDR3 protein. The repertoire holds more than 350,000 distinct CDR3 sequences, with approximately 9.1% as singletons. Source material: naive T cells sorted from blood. Receptors originate from a woman between 50 and 59 years old in good health. Each CDR3 is given with its conserved first and last residue. Fields, in order: V gene, clone size, D gene, J gene, CDR3 protein, CDR3 DNA. A D gene is named only where the DNA matches it firmly. Size tells how often a clone was seen (once, few, many) or the class of an expanded clone, and some rows leave it out.

V gene: TRBV5-1
clone size: many
D gene: .
J gene: TRBJ2-1
CDR3 protein: CASSSGGGSGNEQFF
CDR3 DNA: TGCGCCAGCAGCTCGGGTGGGGGATCGGGGAATGAGCAGTTCTTC

V gene: TRBV12-3/TRBV12-4
clone size: many
D gene: TRBD2
J gene: TRBJ2-1
CDR3 protein: CASTSDVNEQFF
CDR3 DNA: TGTGCCAGTACTAGCGATGTTAATGAGCAGTTCTTC

V gene: TRBV20-1
clone size: many
D gene: TRBD2
J gene: TRBJ2-1
CDR3 protein: CSARPFSGSLYNEQFF
CDR3 DNA: TGCAGTGCTAGACCTTTTAGCGGGAGCCTGTACAATGAGCAGTTCTTC

V gene: TRBV5-1
clone size: .
D gene: .
J gene: TRBJ2-4
CDR3 protein: CASSLAQGLGLDKNIQYF
CDR3 DNA: TGCGCCAGCAGCTTGGCGCAGGGTTTAGGGTTGGACAAAAACATTCAGTACTTC

V gene: TRBV5-1
clone size: few
D gene: TRBD2
J gene: TRBJ2-1
CDR3 protein: CASSRGGGGNYNEQFF
CDR3 DNA: TGCGCCAGCAGCAGGGGTGGGGGGGGAAACTACAATGAGCAGTTCTTC

V gene: TRBV6-2/TRBV6-3
clone size: .
D gene: .
J gene: TRBJ1-1
CDR3 protein: CASRPTGRTEAFF
CDR3 DNA: TGTGCCAGCAGGCCCACAGGGAGGACTGAAGCTTTCTTT

V gene: TRBV12-3/TRBV12-4
clone size: few
D gene: TRBD1
J gene: TRBJ2-6
CDR3 protein: CASSLTGVGANVLTF
CDR3 DNA: TGTGCCAGCAGTTTAACAGGGGTCGGGGCCAACGTCCTGACTTTC

V gene: TRBV11-1
clone size: few
D gene: .
J gene: TRBJ2-2
CDR3 protein: CASSLGELLNTGELFF
CDR3 DNA: TGTGCCAGCTCCTTAGGAGAGCTTCTGAACACCGGGGAGCTGTTTTTT

V gene: TRBV12-3/TRBV12-4
clone size: .
D gene: TRBD1
J gene: TRBJ1-6
CDR3 protein: CASTTGTDYSPLHF
CDR3 DNA: TGTGCCAGCACCACCGGGACAGATTATTCACCCCTCCACTTT

V gene: TRBV12-3/TRBV12-4
clone size: many
D gene: TRBD1
J gene: TRBJ2-2
CDR3 protein: CASSLDRFPGELFF
CDR3 DNA: TGTGCCAGCAGTCTGGACAGGTTCCCCGGGGAGCTGTTTTTT

V gene: TRBV11-2
clone size: many
D gene: .
J gene: TRBJ2-2
CDR3 protein: CASRTILSGELFF
CDR3 DNA: TGTGCCAGCAGGACTATCCTCTCCGGGGAGCTGTTTTTT

V gene: TRBV12-3/TRBV12-4
clone size: few
D gene: .
J gene: TRBJ1-4
CDR3 protein: CASRTGERGRNEKLFF
CDR3 DNA: TGTGCCAGCAGAACGGGGGAGCGGGGAAGGAATGAAAAACTGTTTTTT

V gene: TRBV9
clone size: .
D gene: TRBD1
J gene: TRBJ1-2
CDR3 protein: CASSVKEGAGGYTF
CDR3 DNA: TGTGCCAGCAGCGTAAAGGAGGGGGCAGGTGGCTACACCTTC

V gene: TRBV6-6
clone size: many
D gene: .
J gene: TRBJ2-2
CDR3 protein: CASIIRPNTGELFF
CDR3 DNA: TGTGCCAGCATTATCAGGCCGAACACCGGGGAGCTGTTTTTT

V gene: TRBV12-3/TRBV12-4
clone size: few
D gene: .
J gene: TRBJ1-2
CDR3 protein: CASGKLSYGYTF
CDR3 DNA: TGTGCCAGCGGAAAATTAAGCTATGGCTACACCTTC

V gene: TRBV6-6
clone size: few
D gene: TRBD2
J gene: TRBJ2-3
CDR3 protein: CASSWTTSGTTDTQYF
CDR3 DNA: TGTGCCAGCAGTTGGACGACTAGCGGGACCACAGATACGCAGTATTTT

V gene: TRBV5-1
clone size: few
D gene: .
J gene: TRBJ2-7
CDR3 protein: CASSQQTASYEQYF
CDR3 DNA: TGCGCCAGCAGCCAACAGACAGCCTCCTACGAGCAGTACTTC

V gene: TRBV20-1
clone size: .
D gene: TRBD1
J gene: TRBJ1-4
CDR3 protein: CSAGTGGNEKLFF
CDR3 DNA: TGCAGTGCCGGGACAGGGGGTAATGAAAAACTGTTTTTT

V gene: TRBV5-6
clone size: many
D gene: .
J gene: TRBJ1-3
CDR3 protein: CASSLIVPGSGNTIYF
CDR3 DNA: TGTGCCAGCAGCTTGATTGTTCCGGGCTCTGGAAACACCATATATTTT

V gene: TRBV5-4
clone size: .
D gene: .
J gene: TRBJ2-7
CDR3 protein: CASSPGGRGIEQYF
CDR3 DNA: TGTGCCAGCAGCCCCGGGGGACGAGGGATCGAGCAGTACTTC

V gene: TRBV25-1
clone size: few
D gene: TRBD2
J gene: TRBJ2-1
CDR3 protein: CASSTAGVGEQFF
CDR3 DNA: TGTGCCAGCAGTACGGCGGGAGTAGGTGAGCAGTTCTTC

V gene: TRBV3-1
clone size: few
D gene: .
J gene: TRBJ2-3
CDR3 protein: CASSPTREDTQYF
CDR3 DNA: TGTGCCAGCAGCCCGACTAGGGAAGATACGCAGTATTTT

V gene: TRBV5-1
clone size: .
D gene: TRBD2
J gene: TRBJ2-5
CDR3 protein: CASSLNRGRETQYF
CDR3 DNA: TGCGCCAGCAGCTTGAATCGCGGGAGAGAGACCCAGTACTTC

V gene: TRBV12-3/TRBV12-4
clone size: once
D gene: TRBD2
J gene: TRBJ2-3
CDR3 protein: CASSLSAGGVTDTQYF
CDR3 DNA: TGTGCCAGCAGTTTATCGGCGGGAGGGGTCACAGATACGCAGTATTTT

V gene: TRBV5-1
clone size: .
D gene: .
J gene: TRBJ2-3
CDR3 protein: CASSLAGLDTQYF
CDR3 DNA: TGCGCCAGCAGCTTGGCTGGTTTAGATACGCAGTATTTT

V gene: TRBV12-3/TRBV12-4
clone size: many
D gene: .
J gene: TRBJ1-1
CDR3 protein: CASSYDEDITEAFF
CDR3 DNA: TGTGCCAGCAGTTACGATGAGGACATCACTGAAGCTTTCTTT

V gene: TRBV4-1
clone size: many
D gene: .
J gene: TRBJ2-7
CDR3 protein: CASSQAYEQYF
CDR3 DNA: TGCGCCAGCAGCCAAGCATACGAGCAGTACTTC

V gene: TRBV20-1
clone size: few
D gene: TRBD2
J gene: TRBJ2-7
CDR3 protein: CSATLAGMTYEQYF
CDR3 DNA: TGCAGTGCTACCTTAGCGGGGATGACCTACGAGCAGTACTTC

V gene: TRBV14
clone size: .
D gene: TRBD2
J gene: TRBJ2-1
CDR3 protein: CASSQDGTSVNEQFF
CDR3 DNA: TGTGCCAGCAGCCAAGATGGGACTAGCGTAAATGAGCAGTTCTTC

V gene: TRBV12-3/TRBV12-4
clone size: many
D gene: .
J gene: TRBJ2-1
CDR3 protein: CASSPGQFNEQFF
CDR3 DNA: TGTGCCAGCAGTCCCGGACAGTTCAATGAGCAGTTCTTC

V gene: TRBV6-5
clone size: .
D gene: .
J gene: TRBJ2-1
CDR3 protein: CASSSPLGGRSREQFF
CDR3 DNA: TGTGCCAGCAGCTCCCCATTAGGAGGGCGGTCACGTGAGCAGTTCTTC

V gene: TRBV3-1
clone size: many
D gene: TRBD2
J gene: TRBJ2-1
CDR3 protein: CASSPQTSGSYNEQFF
CDR3 DNA: TGTGCCAGCAGCCCCCAGACTAGCGGGTCCTACAATGAGCAGTTCTTC

V gene: TRBV5-1
clone size: many
D gene: .
J gene: TRBJ2-5
CDR3 protein: CASSLASLLTYQETQYF
CDR3 DNA: TGCGCCAGCAGCTTGGCCTCTCTGCTTACATACCAAGAGACCCAGTACTTC

V gene: TRBV6-2/TRBV6-3
clone size: .
D gene: TRBD2
J gene: TRBJ2-1
CDR3 protein: CASSYSPQGTERDQLLSPREQFF
CDR3 DNA: TGTGCCAGCAGTTACTCGCCCCAAGGGACCGAGCGGGACCAACTTCTTTCCCCGCGGGAGCAGTTCTTC

V gene: TRBV24-1
clone size: few
D gene: TRBD2
J gene: TRBJ2-1
CDR3 protein: CATSDSRGTTRDNEQFF
CDR3 DNA: TGTGCCACCAGTGATTCCCGCGGGACTACGAGAGACAATGAGCAGTTCTTC

V gene: TRBV15
clone size: many
D gene: TRBD1
J gene: TRBJ1-5
CDR3 protein: CATSRGDRVNQPQHF
CDR3 DNA: TGTGCCACCAGCAGGGGGGACAGGGTCAATCAGCCCCAGCATTTT

V gene: TRBV29-1
clone size: .
D gene: .
J gene: TRBJ1-1
CDR3 protein: CSARRAGMNTEAFF
CDR3 DNA: TGCAGCGCCCGGCGGGCAGGCATGAACACTGAAGCTTTCTTT

V gene: TRBV20-1
clone size: .
D gene: TRBD2
J gene: TRBJ2-1
CDR3 protein: CSARDDSSGALF
CDR3 DNA: TGCAGTGCTAGAGACGATTCTAGCGGAGCCCTTTTC

V gene: TRBV28
clone size: few
D gene: .
J gene: TRBJ1-5
CDR3 protein: CASSLGTAGQPQHF
CDR3 DNA: TGTGCCAGCAGCCTCGGGACGGCGGGACAGCCCCAGCATTTT

V gene: TRBV10-3
clone size: .
D gene: TRBD1
J gene: TRBJ2-7
CDR3 protein: CAISESTGQAYEQYF
CDR3 DNA: TGTGCCATCAGTGAGTCGACAGGACAGGCCTACGAGCAGTACTTC

V gene: TRBV7-3
clone size: .
D gene: .
J gene: TRBJ2-1
CDR3 protein: CASSRDVYNEQFF
CDR3 DNA: TGTGCCAGCAGCAGGGATGTGTACAATGAGCAGTTCTTC

V gene: TRBV9
clone size: many
D gene: TRBD1
J gene: TRBJ1-2
CDR3 protein: CASSVEGTGVSYGYTF
CDR3 DNA: TGTGCCAGCAGCGTAGAAGGGACAGGGGTCTCCTATGGCTACACCTTC

V gene: TRBV7-2
clone size: few
D gene: TRBD2
J gene: TRBJ2-1
CDR3 protein: CASSLVRTSGLNNEQFF
CDR3 DNA: TGTGCCAGCAGCTTAGTCCGGACTAGCGGCCTTAACAATGAGCAGTTCTTC

V gene: TRBV10-3
clone size: .
D gene: .
J gene: TRBJ1-5
CDR3 protein: CAISGEGHSNQPQHF
CDR3 DNA: TGTGCCATCAGTGGGGAGGGCCATAGCAATCAGCCCCAGCATTTT

V gene: TRBV6-2/TRBV6-3
clone size: .
D gene: TRBD2
J gene: TRBJ2-7
CDR3 protein: CASSYAASGFLSYEQYF
CDR3 DNA: TGTGCCAGCAGTTACGCCGCTAGCGGGTTCCTCTCCTACGAGCAGTACTTC

V gene: TRBV24-1
clone size: many
D gene: .
J gene: TRBJ2-5
CDR3 protein: CATSDPDSYQETQYF
CDR3 DNA: TGTGCCACCAGTGACCCCGACTCGTACCAAGAGACCCAGTACTTC

V gene: TRBV11-2
clone size: few
D gene: TRBD2
J gene: TRBJ2-2
CDR3 protein: CASRGLAGNTGELFF
CDR3 DNA: TGTGCCAGCAGGGGACTAGCGGGCAACACCGGGGAGCTGTTTTTT

V gene: TRBV20-1
clone size: many
D gene: TRBD2
J gene: TRBJ2-3
CDR3 protein: CSALSGRATDTQYF
CDR3 DNA: TGCAGTGCTCTAAGCGGGAGGGCCACAGATACGCAGTATTTT

V gene: TRBV20-1
clone size: .
D gene: TRBD2
J gene: TRBJ2-3
CDR3 protein: CSARGDTDTQYF
CDR3 DNA: TGCAGTGCGCGGGGGGACACAGATACGCAGTATTTT

V gene: TRBV7-9
clone size: few
D gene: .
J gene: TRBJ1-4
CDR3 protein: CASSFADENEKLFF
CDR3 DNA: TGTGCCAGCAGCTTCGCAGACGAAAATGAAAAACTGTTTTTT

V gene: TRBV15
clone size: many
D gene: .
J gene: TRBJ2-5
CDR3 protein: CATSRDIHETQYF
CDR3 DNA: TGTGCCACCAGCAGAGATATTCACGAGACCCAGTACTTC

V gene: TRBV29-1
clone size: many
D gene: .
J gene: TRBJ2-1
CDR3 protein: CSVEKELLLNNEQFF
CDR3 DNA: TGCAGCGTTGAGAAGGAGCTCCTCCTAAACAATGAGCAGTTCTTC

V gene: TRBV4-1
clone size: .
D gene: .
J gene: TRBJ1-4
CDR3 protein: CASSLPGSTNEKLFF
CDR3 DNA: TGCGCCAGCAGCCTTCCGGGTTCAACTAATGAAAAACTGTTTTTT

V gene: TRBV27
clone size: .
D gene: TRBD2
J gene: TRBJ2-2
CDR3 protein: CASPSPRTRTGGELFF
CDR3 DNA: TGTGCCAGCCCATCGCCCAGGACTAGAACGGGCGGGGAGCTGTTTTTT

V gene: TRBV7-9
clone size: .
D gene: .
J gene: TRBJ2-1
CDR3 protein: CASSTTRGNNEQFF
CDR3 DNA: TGTGCCAGCAGCACAACCCGGGGTAACAATGAGCAGTTCTTC